Below are 32 T cell receptor beta chains sequenced from a single sample in a study of OX40 agonist ivuxolimab in advanced cancers. Produced via immunoSEQ multiplex PCR; TCRdb's table is partial and in-frame only. The table has tens of thousands of clones, about nine tenths seen once. The sample in question was CD4+ or CD8+ T cells sorted from blood, obtained in a trial of the OX40 agonist ivuxolimab. All receptors come from an adult with an advanced solid tumor such as melanoma, head and neck, liver or kidney cancer.

V is TRBV5-1 and J is TRBJ2-7, with TRBD2 matching over 9 bases. Germline V gives CDR1 SGHRS, CDR2 YFSETQ. The J segment lost 0 bases and the V segment lost 0 bases, leaving 1 base of the junction unmatched. The CDR3 sequence is 15 residues long. CDR3 nucleotides: TGCGCCAGCAGCTTGGTTAGCGGGAGCTCCTACGAGCAGTACTTC. Translated: CASSLVSGSSYEQYF.

The CDR3 region is CASSLRAGGFYEQYV. The CDR3 DNA sequence: TGCGCCAGCAGCTTGAGGGCGGGGGGATTTTACGAGCAGTACGTC. This chain joins TRBV5-1 and TRBJ2-7, with TRBD2 identical over 8 bases. CDR1 SGHRS and CDR2 YFSETQ come from the germline V gene. J gave up 4 bases and V 1 base, and 7 bases lay outside the gene matches. The CDR3 runs 15 residues.

The V gene is TRBV27, the J gene TRBJ1-3, with D uncertain. This CDR3 has 12 amino acids. Germline V CDR1 and CDR2: MNHEY, SMNVEV (reference sequence). The V gene lost 8 bases and the J gene lost 0 bases, with 5 bases spanning the gap. CDR3 in amino acids: CASRSSGNTIYF. CDR3 coding DNA: TGTGCCAGCCGGAGCTCTGGAAACACCATATATTTT.

The V and J genes are TRBV6-1 and TRBJ1-1; D uncertain. The germline V gene encodes CDR1 MNHNS and CDR2 SASEGT. Trimming cost V 6 bases and J 6 bases, with 5 bases left between them. The CDR3 length is 10 residues. This chain's CDR3 is CASRFPEAFF. CDR3 nucleotide sequence: TGTGCCAGCAGGTTTCCTGAAGCTTTCTTT.

The CDR3 sequence: CASSLQGRSWVNTEAFF. Here the CDR3 DNA reads TGTGCCAGCAGCTTACAGGGTCGGAGTTGGGTGAACACTGAAGCTTTCTTT. The chain joins TRBV5-5 to TRBJ1-1; TRBD1 is a possible D gene (6 bases). With 2 bases removed from V and 0 bases from J, the gap between germline ends came to 17 bases. The germline V gene encodes CDR1 SGHKS and CDR2 YYEKEE (reference sequence). The CDR3 extends over 17 amino acids. Full variable domain (outside the CDR3, taken from reference TRBV5-5 and TRBJ1-1): DAGVTQSPTHLIKTRGQQVTLRCSPISGHKSVSWYQQVLGQGPQFIFQYYEKEERGRGNFPDRFSARQFPNYSSELNVNALLLGDSALYLCASSLQGRSWVNTEAFFGQGTRLTVV.

The chain joins TRBV5-1 to TRBJ1-2; TRBD1 might be the D (6 bases). The germline V gene encodes CDR1 SGHRS and CDR2 YFSETQ. V gave up 0 bases and J gave up 5 bases, with 14 bases separating them. The CDR3 runs 15 residues. DNA of the CDR3: TGCGCCAGCAGCTTGGGGACAGCAACGTGGTATGGCTACACCTTC. Translation: CASSLGTATWYGYTF.

This clone was recorded only once. J is TRBJ1-1 and V is TRBV6-1; unclear D gene. Trimming left V 8 bases short and J 5 bases short, with 12 bases between. The germline CDR1 and CDR2 sequences are MNHNS and SASEGT. There are 12 residues in the CDR3. The CDR3 coding sequence is TGTGCCAGCGCCTATCGTTGGACTGAAGCTTTCTTT. Its protein is CASAYRWTEAFF.

CDR3 loop: CASSLGQGRQGYTF. Here the CDR3 DNA reads TGCGCCAGCAGCTTGGGACAGGGTCGACAGGGCTACACCTTC. This chain links TRBV5-1 with TRBJ1-2; TRBD1 matches at 7 bases. V lost 0 bases to trimming and J lost 8 bases; unmatched junction nucleotides: 7. Germline CDR1 and CDR2: SGHRS and YFSETQ. CDR3 length: 14 amino acids.

The rearrangement joins TRBV18 to TRBJ2-3; the D is unclear. V was cut by 3 bases and J by 4 bases, with 8 bases left in between. Germline V gives CDR1 KGHSH, CDR2 LQKENI. This CDR3 has 13 residues. The CDR3 nucleotides read TGTGCCAGCTCACCTTCAATTTCAGATACGCAGTATTTT. Its translation: CASSPSISDTQYF.

The chain uses TRBV9 and TRBJ1-1, with no clear D. Germline-derived CDR1 and CDR2 are SGDLS and YYNGEE. The CDR3 is made up of 13 amino acids. V was pared by 4 bases and J by 2 bases, with 9 bases between. Here the CDR3 DNA reads TGTGCCAGCAGCCCGACCCCCAACACTGAAGCTTTCTTT. Protein product: CASSPTPNTEAFF.

The CDR3 loop is CASSLETGSSGNTIYF. CDR3 nucleotide sequence: TGCGCCAGCAGCTTGGAGACAGGGAGTTCTGGAAACACCATATATTTT. The chain is built from TRBV5-1 and TRBJ1-3; 7 positions match TRBD1. The junction had 4 bases not matched to a gene; V was cut back by 0 bases and J by 1 base. Germline lookup yields CDR1 SGHRS and CDR2 YFSETQ. CDR3 length equals 16 residues.

The chain is built from TRBV14 and TRBJ1-1; D unclear. Germline V lookup: CDR1 SGHDN, CDR2 FVKESK. Deletions cut 0 bases from V and 9 bases from J, with 17 bases between. The length of the CDR3 is 15 residues. DNA for the CDR3: TGTGCCAGCAGCCAAGAAAGGGCCATAGGGATGAAAGCTTTCTTT. Translated: CASSQERAIGMKAFF.

This chain connects TRBV5-1 to TRBJ2-2; 7 bases match TRBD2. Germline CDR1 is SGHRS and CDR2 is YFSETQ. The CDR3 consists of 16 residues. J was trimmed by 4 bases and V by 2 bases; bases with no gene match: 8. DNA for the CDR3: TGCGCCAGCAGCTTTAGGCTGGGCGGGGGCACCGGGGAGCTGTTTTTT. It yields the protein CASSFRLGGGTGELFF.

The chain combines TRBV20-1 with TRBJ2-5; D call uncertain. Germline CDR1 DFQATT, CDR2 SNEGSKA (reference sequence). Trimming left V 2 bases short and J 2 bases short, with 3 bases between. The CDR3 totals 11 residues. The CDR3 DNA is TGCAGTGCTAGACTTCAAGAGACCCAGTACTTC. As protein: CSARLQETQYF.

The J gene is TRBJ1-2, the V gene TRBV5-1, with D possibly TRBD1 on 6 matching bases. The CDR3 length is 15 residues. Germline CDR1 is SGHRS and CDR2 is YFSETQ. V lost 4 bases, J lost 8 bases, and 21 bases lay in between. CDR3 nucleotides: TGCGCCAGCAGCCCGGGGGCGATCGGTACGCTCGGCTACACCTTC. It specifies CASSPGAIGTLGYTF.

V usage is TRBV5-6 and J usage is TRBJ1-3; D gene uncertain. CDR3 length: 13 residues. The germline V gene has CDR1 SGHDT and CDR2 YYEEEE. The germline V and J ends were trimmed by 2 bases and 1 base, with 4 bases remaining between them. CDR3 nucleotide sequence: TGTGCCAGCAGCTTTGGATCTGGAAACACCATATATTTT. Its protein is CASSFGSGNTIYF.

V usage is TRBV7-2 and J usage is TRBJ2-1, with 10 bases aligning to TRBD2. V lost 4 bases, J lost 7 bases, and 10 bases stayed unmatched. The CDR3 consists of 16 residues. Germline V gives CDR1 SGHTA, CDR2 FQGNSA. CDR3 amino acids: CASSSRAGGPRNEQFF. The CDR3 DNA sequence: TGTGCCAGCAGCTCCAGAGCGGGGGGGCCGCGGAATGAGCAGTTCTTC.

The V and J genes are TRBV4-1 and TRBJ1-2; TRBD1 might be the D (5 bases). V lost 1 base, J lost 2 bases, and 8 bases lay in between. CDR1 MGHRA and CDR2 YSYEKL come from the germline V gene. The CDR3 totals 14 residues. CDR3 DNA: TGCGCCAGCAGCCAAGCAGGGCTGAACTATGGCTACACCTTC. Its protein product is CASSQAGLNYGYTF.

The sample holds one count of this clone. The chain uses TRBV6-4 and TRBJ2-2; 9 nucleotides agree with TRBD1. This CDR3 comprises 15 residues. Germline-derived CDR1 and CDR2 are MRHNA and SNTAGT. With V trimmed by 4 bases and J by 7 bases, 7 bases remained unmatched. CDR3 in amino acids: CASSAQGQGIGELFF. The CDR3 DNA reads as TGTGCCAGCAGTGCCCAGGGACAGGGCATCGGGGAGCTGTTTTTT.

The V gene is TRBV25-1, the J gene TRBJ2-1; D ambiguous. Germline V gene data show CDR1 as MGHDK and CDR2 as SYGVNS. With 3 bases removed from V and 7 bases from J, the gap between germline ends came to 4 bases. The CDR3 loop spans 11 amino acids. CDR3 sequence reads: CASSDRNEQFF. For the CDR3, the DNA is TGTGCCAGCAGTGATCGTAATGAGCAGTTCTTC.

This clone was detected once. The genes are TRBV5-8 and TRBJ2-7; possible D gene TRBD1, 6 bases. Deletions cut 1 base from V and 1 base from J, with 9 bases between. This CDR3 comprises 14 residues. Germline-derived CDR1 and CDR2 are SGHTS and YDEGEE. The CDR3 loop reads CASSLRGQSYEQYV. The DNA of the CDR3 is TGTGCCAGCAGCTTGCGTGGACAGTCCTACGAGCAGTACGTC.

This chain's CDR3 is CASSLYGVTGELFF. Here the CDR3 DNA reads TGTGCCAGCAGCTTGTATGGGGTCACCGGGGAGCTGTTTTTT. This rearrangement joins TRBV5-6 to TRBJ2-2; D uncertain. The germline CDR1 and CDR2 sequences are SGHDT and YYEEEE. The V and J ends lost 1 base and 4 bases respectively, with 8 bases between them. CDR3 length: 14 residues.

The V call is TRBV11-3, the J call TRBJ2-2, with D unresolved. This CDR3 is 12 amino acids long. The V gene's germline CDR1 is SGHNT and CDR2 YENEEA. V lost 2 bases, J lost 2 bases, and 0 bases lay in between. The CDR3 sequence: CASSLNTGELFF. The CDR3 nucleotides are TGTGCCAGCAGCTTAAACACCGGGGAGCTGTTTTTT.

The chain is built from TRBV6-5 and TRBJ1-4, with 8 positions matching TRBD1. V was pared by 6 bases and J by 5 bases, with 5 bases of the junction left unmatched. In germline, CDR1 is MNHEY, CDR2 SVGAGI. The CDR3 has 14 residues. The CDR3 here is CASSRQGPNEKLFF. The CDR3, as DNA: TGTGCCAGCAGCCGACAGGGGCCCAATGAAAAACTGTTTTTT.

The rearrangement uses TRBV6-4 and TRBJ1-1; D gene ambiguous. This CDR3 spans 13 amino acids. V was shortened by 3 bases and J by 3 bases, with 8 bases between the two germline ends. Germline V gene data show CDR1 as MRHNA and CDR2 as SNTAGT. The CDR3 DNA reads as TGTGCCAGCAGTGAATCCCGGGACACTGAAGCTTTCTTT. Amino acid sequence: CASSESRDTEAFF.

The CDR3 bases are TGTGCCAGTAGTATCGAGACAGGGGTCTCCGGGGAGCTGTTTTTT. Translation: CASSIETGVSGELFF. The rearrangement joins TRBV19 to TRBJ2-2, with 8 bases matching TRBD1. Losses at the gene ends were 3 bases for V and 6 bases for J; bases not matched to a gene: 6. The CDR3 covers 15 residues. Looked up from germline, CDR1 is LNHDA and CDR2 is SQIVND (reference sequence).

The V call is TRBV7-6, the J call TRBJ2-7, with D tentatively TRBD1 (6 bases). This CDR3 is built from 15 residues. V dropped 5 bases and J dropped 2 bases, with 16 bases sitting between them. The germline gives CDR1 SGHVS, CDR2 FNYEAQ. The CDR3 protein is CASSPAQDSPYEQYF. The CDR3 bases are TGTGCCAGCAGCCCCGCCCAGGACAGTCCCTACGAGCAGTACTTC.

The chain recombines TRBV28 with TRBJ1-5, with TRBD1 as a possible D gene (6 bases). Germline V CDR1 and CDR2: MDHEN, SYDVKM. The CDR3 contains 13 residues. With 5 bases removed from V and 4 bases from J, the gap between germline ends came to 9 bases. CDR3 residues: CASSRTVNQPQHF. Here the CDR3 DNA reads TGTGCCAGCAGTAGGACAGTTAATCAGCCCCAGCATTTT.

V usage is TRBV11-2 and J usage is TRBJ2-2, with D perhaps TRBD2 (5 bases). V lost 5 bases, J lost 2 bases, and 9 bases lay in between. The CDR3 sequence is 14 residues long. Germline V gene sequence: CDR1 SGHAT, CDR2 FQNNGV. The CDR3 DNA sequence: TGTGCCAGCAGCACACTAGTTAACACCGGGGAGCTGTTTTTT. This gives the protein CASSTLVNTGELFF.

This chain links TRBV18 with TRBJ2-6; D may be TRBD1 (6 bases). Germline V lookup: CDR1 KGHSH, CDR2 LQKENI. V lost 1 base and J 0 bases, leaving 13 bases between the germline ends. CDR3 length: 18 residues. CDR3 sequence reads: CASSPRTDSYSGANVLTF. For the CDR3, the DNA is TGTGCCAGCTCACCACGGACGGACAGCTACTCTGGGGCCAACGTCCTGACTTTC. Based on the CDR3 plus reference TRBV18 and TRBJ2-6, the full variable domain is NAGVMQNPRHLVRRRGQEARLRCSPMKGHSHVYWYRQLPEEGLKFMVYLQKENIIDESGMPKERFSAEFPKEGPSILRIQQVVRGDSAAYFCASSPRTDSYSGANVLTFGAGSRLTVL.

The rearrangement joins TRBV7-2 to TRBJ2-7, with no clear D. Deletions cut 0 bases from V and 5 bases from J, with 17 bases between. The CDR3 length is 16 residues. Germline V gene lookup returns CDR1 SGHTA and CDR2 FQGNSA. CDR3 bases: TGTGCCAGCAGCTTAGCGCCTGTGGGGTTGAACAACGAGCAGTACTTC. Translating it yields CASSLAPVGLNNEQYF. The full variable domain, completed using reference TRBV7-2 and TRBJ2-7, is GAGVSQSPSNKVTEKGKDVELRCDPISGHTALYWYRQSLGQGLEFLIYFQGNSAPDKSGLPSDRFSAERTGGSVSTLTIQRTQQEDSAVYLCASSLAPVGLNNEQYFGPGTRLTVT.

This clone was counted a single time. The chain links TRBV4-1 to TRBJ1-1; the D gene is possibly TRBD1 (5 bases). CDR3 length: 14 amino acids. Trimming stripped 4 bases from V and 2 bases from J, with 11 bases between. The germline CDR1 and CDR2 sequences are MGHRA and YSYEKL. The CDR3 nucleotides are TGCGCCAGCAGCCCCAGGGCCCCCAACACTGAAGCTTTCTTT. It encodes CASSPRAPNTEAFF.